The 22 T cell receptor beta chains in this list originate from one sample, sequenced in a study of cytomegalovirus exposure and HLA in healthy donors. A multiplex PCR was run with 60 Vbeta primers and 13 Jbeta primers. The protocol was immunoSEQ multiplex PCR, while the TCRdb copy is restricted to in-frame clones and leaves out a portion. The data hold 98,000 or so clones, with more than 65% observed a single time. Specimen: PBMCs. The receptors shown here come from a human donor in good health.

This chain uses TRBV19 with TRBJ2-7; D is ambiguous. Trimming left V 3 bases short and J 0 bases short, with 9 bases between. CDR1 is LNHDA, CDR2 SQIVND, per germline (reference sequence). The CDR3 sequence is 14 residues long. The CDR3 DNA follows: TGTGCCAGTAGTATTCCCAGAAGCTCCTACGAGCAGTACTTC. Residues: CASSIPRSSYEQYF.

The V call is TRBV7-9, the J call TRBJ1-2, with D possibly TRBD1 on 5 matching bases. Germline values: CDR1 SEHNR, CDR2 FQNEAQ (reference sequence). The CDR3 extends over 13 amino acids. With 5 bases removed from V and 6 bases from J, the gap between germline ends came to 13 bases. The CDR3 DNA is TGTGCCAGCAGCGCGCCCCCAGGGCATGGCTACACCTTC. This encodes CASSAPPGHGYTF. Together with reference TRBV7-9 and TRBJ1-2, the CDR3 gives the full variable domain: DTGVSQNPRHKITKRGQNVTFRCDPISEHNRLYWYRQTLGQGPEFLTYFQNEAQLEKSRLLSDRFSAERPKGSFSTLEIQRTEQGDSAMYLCASSAPPGHGYTFGSGTRLTVV.

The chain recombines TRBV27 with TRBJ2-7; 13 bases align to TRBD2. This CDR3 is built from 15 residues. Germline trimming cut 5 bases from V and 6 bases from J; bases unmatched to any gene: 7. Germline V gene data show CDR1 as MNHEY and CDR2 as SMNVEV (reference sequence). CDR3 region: CASSILAGGPGEQYF. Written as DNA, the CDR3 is TGTGCCAGCAGTATACTAGCGGGAGGGCCTGGCGAGCAGTACTTC.

CDR3 residues: CASSATDYRANYGYTF. As DNA, the CDR3 is TGTGCCAGCAGCGCGACTGACTACAGAGCTAACTATGGCTACACCTTC. This rearrangement joins TRBV5-6 to TRBJ1-2; D gene uncertain. This CDR3 region has 16 residues. Deletions cut 4 bases from V and 0 bases from J, with 16 bases between. Germline V gene data show CDR1 as SGHDT and CDR2 as YYEEEE.

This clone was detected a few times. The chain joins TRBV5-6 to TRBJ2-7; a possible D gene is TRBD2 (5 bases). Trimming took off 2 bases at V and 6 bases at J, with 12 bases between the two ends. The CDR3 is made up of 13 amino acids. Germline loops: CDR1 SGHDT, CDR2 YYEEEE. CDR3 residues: CASSFSGGAEQYF. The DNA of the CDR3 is TGTGCCAGCAGCTTTAGTGGAGGCGCCGAGCAGTACTTC. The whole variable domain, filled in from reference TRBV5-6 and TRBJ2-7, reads DAGVTQSPTHLIKTRGQQVTLRCSPKSGHDTVSWYQQALGQGPQFIFQYYEEEERQRGNFPDRFSGHQFPNYSSELNVNALLLGDSALYLCASSFSGGAEQYFGPGTRLTVT.

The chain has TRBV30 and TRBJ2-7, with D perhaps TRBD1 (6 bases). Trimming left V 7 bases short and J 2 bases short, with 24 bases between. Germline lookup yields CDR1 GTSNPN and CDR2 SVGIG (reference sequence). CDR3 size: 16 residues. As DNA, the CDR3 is TGTGCCTTCCTCTCTTCTTCCGGGACAAATACCTACGAGCAGTACTTC. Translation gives CAFLSSSGTNTYEQYF.

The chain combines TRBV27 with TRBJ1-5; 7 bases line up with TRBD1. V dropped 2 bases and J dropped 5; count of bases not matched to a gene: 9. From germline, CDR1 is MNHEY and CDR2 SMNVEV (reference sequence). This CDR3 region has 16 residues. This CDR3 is CASSLRTGPMHQPQHF. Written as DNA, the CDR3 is TGTGCCAGCAGTTTACGGACAGGACCGATGCATCAGCCCCAGCATTTT.

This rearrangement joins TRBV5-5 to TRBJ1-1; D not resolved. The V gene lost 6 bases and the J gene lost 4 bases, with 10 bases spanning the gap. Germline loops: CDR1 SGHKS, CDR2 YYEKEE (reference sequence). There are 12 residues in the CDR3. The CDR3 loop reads CASIFLGTEAFF. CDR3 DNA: TGTGCCAGCATCTTCCTAGGCACTGAAGCTTTCTTT.

As DNA, the CDR3 is TGTGCCAGCAGTCCCCGGGTGGGCACAGATACGCAGTATTTT. It encodes CASSPRVGTDTQYF. This chain joins TRBV2 and TRBJ2-3; D gene unclear. With 5 bases removed from V and 1 base from J, the gap between germline ends came to 10 bases. Germline V gene sequence: CDR1 SNHLY, CDR2 FYNNEI. The length of the CDR3 is 14 residues.

CDR3 amino acids: CASSTFATGSGTGELFF. The DNA for the CDR3 is TGTGCCAGTAGTACTTTCGCGACAGGGTCAGGAACCGGGGAGCTGTTTTTT. The J gene is TRBJ2-2, the V gene TRBV19; 7 bases fit TRBD1. V dropped 4 bases and J dropped 5; count of bases not matched to a gene: 13. CDR1 and CDR2 (germline): LNHDA, SQIVND (reference sequence). The CDR3 runs to 17 residues.

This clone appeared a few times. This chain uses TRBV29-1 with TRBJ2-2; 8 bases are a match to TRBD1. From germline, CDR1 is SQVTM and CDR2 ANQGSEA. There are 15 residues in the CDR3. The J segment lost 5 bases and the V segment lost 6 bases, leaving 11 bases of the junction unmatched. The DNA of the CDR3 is TGCAGCGTCCGAGACAGGGGCTTGAGAACCGGGGAGCTGTTTTTT. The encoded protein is CSVRDRGLRTGELFF.

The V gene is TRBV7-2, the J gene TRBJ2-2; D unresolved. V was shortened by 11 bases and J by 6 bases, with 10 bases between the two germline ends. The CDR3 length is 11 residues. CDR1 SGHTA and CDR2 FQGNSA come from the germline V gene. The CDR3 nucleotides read TGTGCCTCCCAGGTTCCCGGGGAGCTGTTTTTT. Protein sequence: CASQVPGELFF.

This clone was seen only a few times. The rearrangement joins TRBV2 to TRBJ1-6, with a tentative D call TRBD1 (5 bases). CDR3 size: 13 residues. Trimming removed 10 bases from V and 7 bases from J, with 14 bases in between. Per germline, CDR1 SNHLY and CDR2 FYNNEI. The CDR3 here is CATQARVNSPLHF. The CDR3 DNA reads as TGTGCCACCCAAGCCAGGGTCAATTCACCCCTCCACTTT.

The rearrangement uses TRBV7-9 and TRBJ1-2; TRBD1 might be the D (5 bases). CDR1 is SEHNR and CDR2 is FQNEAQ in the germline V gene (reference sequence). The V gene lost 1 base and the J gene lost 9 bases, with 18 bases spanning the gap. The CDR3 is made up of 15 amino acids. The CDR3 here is CASSLDTGQGKSYTF. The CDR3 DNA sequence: TGTGCCAGCAGCTTAGACACCGGGCAGGGAAAAAGCTACACCTTC.

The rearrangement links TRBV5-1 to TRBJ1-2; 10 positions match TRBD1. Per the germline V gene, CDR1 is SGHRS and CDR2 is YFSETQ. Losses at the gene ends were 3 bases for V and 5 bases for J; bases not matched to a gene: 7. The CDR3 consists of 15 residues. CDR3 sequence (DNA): TGCGCCAGCAGCTCCCCGGGACAGGGGCGGTATGGCTACACCTTC. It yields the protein CASSSPGQGRYGYTF.

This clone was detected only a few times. CDR3 amino acids: CAWSGTSGRAVWAPYEQYF. The DNA for the CDR3 is TGTGCCTGGAGCGGGACTAGCGGGAGGGCCGTATGGGCCCCCTACGAGCAGTACTTC. The V gene is TRBV30, the J gene TRBJ2-5, with 16 bases that match TRBD2. The DNA matches TRBJ2-7 better at its end, which makes the J call doubtful. Germline assignment: CDR1 GTSNPN and CDR2 SVGIG (reference sequence). The CDR3 has 19 residues.

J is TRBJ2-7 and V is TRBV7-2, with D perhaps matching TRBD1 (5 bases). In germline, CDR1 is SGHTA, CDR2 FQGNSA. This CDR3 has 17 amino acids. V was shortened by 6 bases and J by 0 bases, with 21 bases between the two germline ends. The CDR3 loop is CASSSPEIVDTSYEQYF. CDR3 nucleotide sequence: TGTGCCAGCAGTTCCCCTGAGATCGTGGACACCTCCTACGAGCAGTACTTC.

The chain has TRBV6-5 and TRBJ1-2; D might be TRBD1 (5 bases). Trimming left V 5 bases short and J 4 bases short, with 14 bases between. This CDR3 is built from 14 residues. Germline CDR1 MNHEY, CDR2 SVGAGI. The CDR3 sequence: CASSTLGLGYGYTF. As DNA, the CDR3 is TGTGCCAGCAGTACTTTGGGGCTGGGCTATGGCTACACCTTC.

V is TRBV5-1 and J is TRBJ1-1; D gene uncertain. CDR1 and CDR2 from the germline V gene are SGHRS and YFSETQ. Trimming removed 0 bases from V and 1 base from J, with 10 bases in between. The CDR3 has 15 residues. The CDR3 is CASSLVSGENTEAFF. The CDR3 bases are TGCGCCAGCAGCTTGGTCTCAGGTGAGAACACTGAAGCTTTCTTT.

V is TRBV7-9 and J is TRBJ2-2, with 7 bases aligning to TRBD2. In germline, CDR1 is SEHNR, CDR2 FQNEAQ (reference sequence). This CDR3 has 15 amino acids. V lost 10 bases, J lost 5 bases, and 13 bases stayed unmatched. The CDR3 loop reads CATDRWREKTGELFF. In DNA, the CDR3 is TGTGCCACCGATCGGTGGCGGGAGAAGACCGGGGAGCTGTTTTTT.

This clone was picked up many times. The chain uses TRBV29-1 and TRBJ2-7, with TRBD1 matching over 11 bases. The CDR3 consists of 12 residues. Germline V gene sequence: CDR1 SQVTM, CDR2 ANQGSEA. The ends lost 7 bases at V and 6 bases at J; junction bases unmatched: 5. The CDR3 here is CSAGQGEREQYF. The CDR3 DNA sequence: TGCAGCGCGGGACAGGGGGAGCGCGAGCAGTACTTC.

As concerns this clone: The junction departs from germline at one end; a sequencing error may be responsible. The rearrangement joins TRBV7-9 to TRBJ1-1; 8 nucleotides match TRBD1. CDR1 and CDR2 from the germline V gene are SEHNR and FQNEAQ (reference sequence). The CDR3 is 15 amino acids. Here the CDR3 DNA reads TGTTCCAGCAGCTCATTCACAGGGGGAGACACTGAAGCTTTCTTT. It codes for CSSSSFTGGDTEAFF.